The T cell receptor (beta chain) under discussion was sequenced for a study of cytomegalovirus exposure and HLA in healthy donors. About the study: Caucasian-associated ancestry cluster membership applied to around 76% of approximately 400 genotyped donors. Whole-study results and caveats: Several of the most significant clusters were apparently associated with common viral pathogens in a later analysis. Analysis was performed later, and it showed HLA-associated TCR beta chains to be more clonally expanded than equally common others. Being productive about 87% or about 30% of the time was typical of most TCR beta V segments in an earlier analysis.

Both 60 Vbeta primers and 13 Jbeta primers went into the PCR. Clones were sequenced by immunoSEQ multiplex PCR, and TCRdb holds only the in-frame ones, with some missing. The profile shows about 160,000 clones, 70% to 85% of them singletons. Turning to this clone: Its antigen remains unidentified.

Material: PBMCs. The clonotype originates from a man aged 45-65 years in good health and CMV-seropositive.

The DNA of the CDR3 is TGTGCCAGCAGTGAACCCTGGGAGTATCAGCCCCAGCATTTT. Residues: CASSEPWEYQPQHF. The rearrangement joins TRBV6-1 to TRBJ1-5; D not resolved. V lost 2 bases and J lost 5, with 10 bases in between. This CDR3 contains 14 residues. Germline-derived CDR1 and CDR2 are MNHNS and SASEGT.